This T cell receptor beta chain was sequenced in a study of blood T cells in healthy people across ages. Germline V lookup: CDR1 LNHNV, CDR2 YYDKDF (reference sequence). V shed 5 bases and J 5 bases; nucleotides not matched to a gene: 4. This CDR3 has 13 residues. Worth noting for this clonotype: A much bigger clone sits one base away, suggesting this may be a read error.

A second about 6 to 11 cycle PCR used barcoded and J-beta primers. TCRdb independently ran MiXCR on the 5' RACE reads; one entry per CDR3 protein. Among fewer than 900,000 distinct CDR3 sequences listed, roughly 43% were seen once. Donors gave about 9.3 milliliters of peripheral blood apiece. The receptor was derived from a woman aged 55 to 70 in good health. The specimen sequenced was blood. This sequence joins TRBV15 and TRBJ2-5; 8 bases map to TRBD1. The CDR3 DNA sequence: TGTGCCACCAGCGCATGGACAGGGGAGACCCAGTACTTC. As protein: CATSAWTGETQYF. Full variable domain (remainder filled in from reference TRBV15 and TRBJ2-5): DAMVIQNPRYQVTQFGKPVTLSCSQTLNHNVMYWYQQKSSQAPKLLFHYYDKDFNNEADTPDNFQSRRPNTSFCFLDIRSPGLGDTAMYLCATSAWTGETQYFGPGTRLLVL.